This T cell receptor (beta chain) was sequenced during a study of blood T cell repertoires in COVID-19. Germline CDR1 SGHNT, CDR2 YYREEE (reference sequence). Trimming left V 4 bases short and J 0 bases short, with 9 bases between. The CDR3 contains 14 residues. Per the original data handling: By means of reference gene primer amplification, nucleated cell counts were estimated. TCRdb's copy holds only in-frame clones and misses some; the assay was immunoSEQ multiplex PCR. That table supplies the V and J calls and clone size; D and trimming were determined from the DNA. The sample has roughly 380,000 clones, about 91% seen once.

Sequencing was performed on peripheral blood. The chain is built from TRBV5-4 and TRBJ2-3; D is ambiguous. This TCR was sampled from a woman aged 40 to 49 with COVID-19, enrolled during active disease. CDR3 bases: TGTGCCAGCAGCCTTCCTGTGAGCACAGATACGCAGTATTTT. Translated: CASSLPVSTDTQYF.